The 29 T cell receptor beta chains presented below share a single source sample, sequenced in a study of T cell responses to AZD1222 COVID-19 vaccine. The repertoire was sequenced with immunoSEQ multiplex PCR; TCRdb's copy has only in-frame clones and lacks some. The sample consists of approximately 130,000 clones, 80% to 95% of them appearing once. Sample: peripheral blood, taken 28 days after the second dose of the MenACWY control vaccine. The receptors originated from an adult who received the MenACWY meningococcal vaccine as a control.

The chain has TRBV27 and TRBJ2-7; 8 nucleotides align to TRBD1. The CDR3 totals 14 residues. Trimming took 6 bases from V and 3 from J; bases not matched to a gene: 7. CDR1 and CDR2 from the germline V gene are MNHEY and SMNVEV (reference sequence). The chain's CDR3 is CASRKQGVNYEQYF. CDR3 DNA: TGTGCCAGCAGGAAACAGGGGGTAAACTACGAGCAGTACTTC.

The chain recombines TRBV28 with TRBJ2-7; 8 positions match TRBD1. The CDR3 is 17 residues long. Germline-derived CDR1 and CDR2 are MDHEN and SYDVKM. V lost 5 bases, J lost 4 bases, and 16 bases stayed unmatched. CDR3 nucleotide sequence: TGTGCCAGCAGTCGGTTCTCCGGCCAGGGGGCCCAATACGAGCAGTACTTC. It codes for CASSRFSGQGAQYEQYF.

This clone came up once. The J gene is TRBJ1-1, the V gene TRBV5-1; TRBD1 aligns across 8 bases. The CDR3 is 21 amino acids. V lost 6 bases to trimming and J lost 4 bases; unmatched junction nucleotides: 29. Looked up from germline, CDR1 is SGHRS and CDR2 is YFSETQ. This CDR3 is CASTLDRVEDFFAGRGTEAFF. DNA for the CDR3: TGCGCCAGCACCCTGGACAGGGTGGAGGATTTTTTCGCCGGACGAGGCACTGAAGCTTTCTTT.

This clone was counted once. CDR3 in amino acids: CASSQSGTGNEKLFF. DNA for the CDR3: TGTGCCAGCAGTCAATCCGGGACAGGGAATGAAAAACTGTTTTTT. This chain connects TRBV6-2 or TRBV6-3 to TRBJ1-4; 9 bases match TRBD1. V shed 5 bases, J shed 5 bases, and the junction held 6 bases outside the gene matches. CDR1 and CDR2 (germline): MNHEY, SVGEGT. This CDR3 contains 15 residues.

The V gene is TRBV7-9, the J gene TRBJ2-4, with 9 bases that match TRBD2. V was clipped by 6 bases and J by 0 bases; unmatched bases: 15. In germline, CDR1 is SEHNR, CDR2 FQNEAQ (reference sequence). The CDR3 is 19 amino acids. The CDR3: CASSTGGFAGGIAKNIQYF. The CDR3 DNA reads as TGTGCCAGCAGTACCGGGGGGTTCGCGGGAGGGATAGCCAAAAACATTCAGTACTTC.

The chain carries TRBV30 and TRBJ2-3; possible D gene TRBD2, 5 bases. CDR1 is GTSNPN and CDR2 is SVGIG in the germline V gene (reference sequence). The CDR3 contains 11 residues. V lost 3 bases, J lost 5 bases, and 6 bases lay in between. This CDR3 reads CAWSREDTQYF. The CDR3 DNA is TGTGCCTGGAGCCGGGAAGATACGCAGTATTTT.

This chain uses TRBV5-4 with TRBJ2-2, with D perhaps TRBD1 (6 bases). The CDR3 is 15 residues long. Trimming removed 0 bases at V and 8 bases at J, with 14 bases between. The germline V gene has CDR1 SGHNT and CDR2 YYREEE (reference sequence). The CDR3 DNA is TGTGCCAGCAGCTTGGGGACAGTACTTAATGGGGAGCTGTTTTTT. It yields the protein CASSLGTVLNGELFF.

V and J are TRBV4-2 and TRBJ1-3; the D gene is possibly TRBD1 (5 bases). Trimming pared 0 bases from V and 4 bases from J, leaving 10 bases between. The CDR3 contains 15 residues. CDR1 is LGHNA, CDR2 YNFKEQ, per germline. The CDR3 DNA is TGTGCCAGCAGCCAAGATGCAGGGTACGGAAACACCATATATTTT. This translates into CASSQDAGYGNTIYF.

The chain recombines TRBV19 with TRBJ1-6; maybe TRBD1 (5 bases). The V gene lost 3 bases and the J gene lost 8 bases, with 11 bases spanning the gap. In germline, CDR1 is LNHDA, CDR2 SQIVND (reference sequence). The CDR3 covers 14 residues. The CDR3 protein is CASSIGTEYSPLHF. The CDR3 nucleotides are TGTGCCAGTAGTATTGGGACGGAATATTCACCCCTCCACTTT.

V and J are TRBV19 and TRBJ1-5; no firm D call. The V end was cut by 5 bases, the J end by 5 bases, with 7 bases between. CDR1 is LNHDA, CDR2 SQIVND, per germline (reference sequence). CDR3 length: 12 amino acids. This chain's CDR3 is CASSHIDQPQHF. DNA of the CDR3: TGTGCCAGTAGTCACATCGATCAGCCCCAGCATTTT.

The chain carries TRBV7-9 and TRBJ2-3; D call uncertain. V was shortened by 0 bases and J by 4 bases, with 2 bases between the two germline ends. The CDR3 has 12 residues. Germline assignment: CDR1 SEHNR and CDR2 FQNEAQ (reference sequence). CDR3 sequence: CASSLAADTQYF. The CDR3 coding sequence is TGTGCCAGCAGCTTAGCGGCAGATACGCAGTATTTT.

The CDR3 here is CATSGARGHTEAFF. CDR3 bases: TGTGCCACCAGTGGGGCGCGGGGGCACACTGAAGCTTTCTTT. V and J are TRBV24-1 and TRBJ1-1; the D gene is possibly TRBD1 (6 bases). Germline lookup yields CDR1 KGHDR and CDR2 SFDVKD. V shed 5 bases and J shed 3 bases, with 12 bases lying between them. The CDR3 spans 14 residues.

V is TRBV7-6 and J is TRBJ2-7; TRBD1 might be the D (5 bases). With 1 base removed from V and 1 base from J, the gap between germline ends came to 11 bases. This CDR3 is 15 amino acids long. From germline, CDR1 is SGHVS and CDR2 FNYEAQ. CDR3 residues: CASSLGSKGSYEQYF. CDR3 bases: TGTGCCAGCAGCTTAGGTAGTAAGGGGTCCTACGAGCAGTACTTC.

The rearrangement joins TRBV27 to TRBJ2-5; 7 bases are a match to TRBD1. This CDR3 is 15 amino acids long. CDR1 is MNHEY and CDR2 is SMNVEV in the germline V gene (reference sequence). V lost 4 bases to trimming and J lost 3 bases; unmatched junction nucleotides: 8. The CDR3 bases are TGTGCCAGCAGTTGGTCGACAGGGAAGAAAGAGACCCAGTACTTC. It encodes CASSWSTGKKETQYF.

This clone was seen a single time. J is TRBJ2-4 and V is TRBV5-5; D gene ambiguous. V shed 1 base and J shed 4 bases, with 6 bases lying between them. The CDR3 is 13 residues long. Germline-derived CDR1 and CDR2 are SGHKS and YYEKEE (reference sequence). CDR3 amino acids: CASSLSEKNIQYF. The CDR3 bases are TGTGCCAGCAGCTTGTCTGAGAAAAACATTCAGTACTTC.

The chain has TRBV18 and TRBJ2-7; 14 bases align to TRBD2. The length of the CDR3 is 16 residues. CDR1 is KGHSH and CDR2 is LQKENI in the germline V gene. Losses at the gene ends were 5 bases for V and 4 bases for J; bases not matched to a gene: 7. DNA of the CDR3: TGTGCCAGCTCAGCGGGACTAGCGGGGGTGAGTTACGAGCAGTACGTC. Encoded protein: CASSAGLAGVSYEQYV.

J is TRBJ2-1 and V is TRBV6-4; TRBD1 matches at 9 bases. CDR3 size: 15 residues. Unmatched junction bases numbered 10, after V lost 6 bases and J lost 7 bases. From germline, CDR1 is MRHNA and CDR2 SNTAGT. The CDR3 nucleotides read TGTGCCAGCAGCCCGGGACAGGGAGGTGCTAATGAGCAGTTCTTC. Translating gives CASSPGQGGANEQFF.

The chain is built from TRBV28 and TRBJ2-1; 8 bases agree with TRBD1. CDR3 length: 12 residues. Germline loops: CDR1 MDHEN, CDR2 SYDVKM. The V and J ends lost 8 bases and 10 bases, in that order; junction bases with no gene match: 7. The CDR3 sequence is CASGTTGEEQFF. As DNA, the CDR3 is TGTGCCAGCGGAACGACAGGGGAGGAGCAGTTCTTC.

This chain links TRBV5-1 with TRBJ1-1; D not certain. The V and J ends lost 2 bases and 3 bases respectively, with 8 bases between them. CDR1 and CDR2 from the germline V gene are SGHRS and YFSETQ. The CDR3 has 13 residues. CDR3 amino acids: CASSFLRYTEAFF. The CDR3 DNA reads TGCGCCAGCAGCTTTCTACGGTACACTGAAGCTTTCTTT.

The chain is built from TRBV7-8 and TRBJ2-7, with 9 bases that match TRBD2. Germline V CDR1 and CDR2: SGHVS, FQNEAQ. The junction had 3 bases not matched to a gene; V was cut back by 2 bases and J by 4 bases. This CDR3 spans 14 amino acids. CDR3 sequence (DNA): TGTGCCAGCAGCTTATTAGCGGGAGAGTACGAGCAGTACTTC. Translating it yields CASSLLAGEYEQYF.

The chain uses TRBV29-1 and TRBJ1-1; 10 bases map to TRBD1. Germline V CDR1 and CDR2: SQVTM, ANQGSEA. The CDR3 loop spans 17 amino acids. V trimming: 5 bases; J trimming: 0 bases; junction bases outside the gene matches: 12. The CDR3 DNA reads TGCAGCGTTCCGGGACAGGGGCGTTCAATCCTGAACACTGAAGCTTTCTTT. It yields the protein CSVPGQGRSILNTEAFF. The variable domain in full, completed from reference TRBV29-1 and TRBJ1-1, reads SAVISQKPSRDICQRGTSLTIQCQVDSQVTMMFWYRQQPGQSLTLIATANQGSEATYESGFVIDKFPISRPNLTFSTLTVSNMSPEDSSIYLCSVPGQGRSILNTEAFFGQGTRLTVV.

The chain has TRBV5-6 and TRBJ2-7, with 8 bases matching TRBD2. J gave up 4 bases and V 2 bases, and 8 bases lay outside the gene matches. Germline CDR1 SGHDT, CDR2 YYEEEE. The CDR3 has 15 residues. CDR3: CASSFVASGPYEQYF. The CDR3 DNA sequence: TGTGCCAGCAGCTTCGTCGCTAGCGGGCCTTACGAGCAGTACTTC.

The J gene is TRBJ2-5, the V gene TRBV28, with 7 bases that match TRBD1. The CDR3 has 17 residues. Germline V gene lookup returns CDR1 MDHEN and CDR2 SYDVKM. V lost 7 bases to trimming and J lost 4 bases; unmatched junction nucleotides: 18. CDR3: CASTLGGQLLSRETQYF. DNA for the CDR3: TGTGCCAGCACCCTAGGGGGACAGTTACTTTCGCGAGAGACCCAGTACTTC.

V gene TRBV5-1 combines with J gene TRBJ2-7; tentatively, D is TRBD2 (5 bases). V dropped 4 bases and J dropped 3 bases, with 8 bases sitting between them. CDR3 length equals 12 residues. Germline V gene data show CDR1 as SGHRS and CDR2 as YFSETQ. CDR3 coding DNA: TGCGCCAGCAGCCCCCGGGGCTACGAGCAGTACTTC. Protein sequence: CASSPRGYEQYF.

The chain links TRBV7-2 to TRBJ1-4, with 7 bases lining up with TRBD1. The CDR3 sequence is 15 residues long. J was trimmed by 0 bases and V by 3 bases; bases with no gene match: 1. Germline lookup yields CDR1 SGHTA and CDR2 FQGNSA. CDR3 bases: TGTGCCAGCAGCTTCAGGGGGGCAACTAATGAAAAACTGTTTTTT. This gives the protein CASSFRGATNEKLFF.

This chain connects TRBV7-9 to TRBJ1-3; perhaps TRBD1 as D (6 bases). The CDR3 is 15 residues long. CDR1 is SEHNR and CDR2 is FQNEAQ in the germline V gene (reference sequence). V lost 2 bases and J lost 4, with 12 bases in between. The DNA for the CDR3 is TGTGCCAGCAGCTTAAACAGGGTTTCGGGAAACACCATATATTTT. Translation: CASSLNRVSGNTIYF.

The chain carries TRBV4-1 and TRBJ1-5; 7 positions match TRBD1. Germline-derived CDR1 and CDR2 are MGHRA and YSYEKL. V lost 1 base, J lost 4 bases, and 10 bases stayed unmatched. This CDR3 is 17 amino acids long. CDR3 residues: CASSQAQWTGLNQPQHF. CDR3 in DNA: TGCGCCAGCAGCCAAGCCCAATGGACAGGTTTAAATCAGCCCCAGCATTTT.

Worth noting for this clone: The junction and the germline gene differ at one end; a read error may be behind it. The chain joins TRBV3-1 (or the pseudogene TRBV3-2) to TRBJ1-1, with TRBD1 as a possible D gene (6 bases). The length of the CDR3 is 14 residues. Germline V gene lookup returns CDR1 LGHDT and CDR2 YNNKEL (reference sequence). The CDR3 nucleotides are TGTGCCAGCACCCAACAGGGCGTGAACACTGAAGCTTTCTTT. Residues: CASTQQGVNTEAFF.

The V call is TRBV11-3, the J call TRBJ2-1; TRBD2 aligns across 8 bases. This CDR3 is built from 16 residues. Germline V gene data show CDR1 as SGHNT and CDR2 as YENEEA. V lost 1 base, J lost 2 bases, and 4 bases stayed unmatched. The CDR3 bases are TGTGCCAGCAGCTTAGGTGGGACTAGAGCCTACAATGAGCAGTTCTTC. Encoded protein: CASSLGGTRAYNEQFF.